These 15 T cell receptor beta chains originate from one sample sequenced in a study of cytomegalovirus exposure and HLA in healthy donors. Profiling relied on immunoSEQ multiplex PCR, and the TCRdb table lists in-frame clones only, not all of them. The data show around 400,000 clones, 86% seen once. Sequencing input: PBMCs. These receptors came from a young woman in good health and CMV-seronegative.

On this clone: The sample contains more than one DNA sequence encoding this CDR3. The chain joins TRBV27 to TRBJ1-2, with D maybe TRBD1 (5 bases). The ends were cut back, 7 bases at V and 1 base at J, with 13 bases in the middle. This CDR3 contains 14 residues. CDR1 is MNHEY, CDR2 SMNVEV, per germline (reference sequence). CDR3 nucleotides: TGTGCCAGCACCGGGGCGGGAGGTAACTATGGCTACACCTTC. It is translated as CASTGAGGNYGYTF.

The J gene is TRBJ2-5, the V gene TRBV4-1, with a weak D call TRBD1 (5 bases). V lost 4 bases and J 2 bases, leaving 14 bases between the germline ends. Germline V gene sequence: CDR1 MGHRA, CDR2 YSYEKL. The CDR3 is made up of 15 amino acids. The CDR3 loop reads CASSPKGLLQETQYF. CDR3 bases: TGCGCCAGCAGCCCGAAGGGGCTACTACAAGAGACCCAGTACTTC.

The chain joins TRBV28 to TRBJ2-7; a possible D gene is TRBD2 (5 bases). The CDR3 is 15 residues long. Trimming removed 7 bases at V and 5 bases at J, with 21 bases between. From germline, CDR1 is MDHEN and CDR2 SYDVKM. The CDR3 nucleotides read TGTGCCAGCATCCCGACGGTGAGGGTAAAGAACGAGCAGTACTTC. Translating it yields CASIPTVRVKNEQYF.

This chain links TRBV5-1 with TRBJ1-2, with 10 positions matching TRBD1. The germline gives CDR1 SGHRS, CDR2 YFSETQ. This CDR3 spans 17 amino acids. Unmatched junction bases numbered 11, after V lost 3 bases and J lost 3 bases. The CDR3 protein is CASSSTGTGAFDYGYTF. The CDR3 DNA follows: TGCGCCAGCAGCTCTACCGGGACAGGGGCATTTGACTATGGCTACACCTTC.

The chain combines TRBV6-1 with TRBJ1-2; TRBD1 is a possible D gene (5 bases). This CDR3 has 15 residues. Germline V gives CDR1 MNHNS, CDR2 SASEGT. The V end lost 0 bases, the J end lost 3 bases, and 11 bases lay between the germline ends. Here the CDR3 DNA reads TGTGCCAGCAGTGAAGCCCAGGGATTAGACTATGGCTACACCTTC. Its translation: CASSEAQGLDYGYTF.

The rearrangement joins TRBV27 to TRBJ1-5; 7 nucleotides align to TRBD1. J was trimmed by 4 bases and V by 2 bases; bases with no gene match: 11. The germline CDR1 and CDR2 sequences are MNHEY and SMNVEV (reference sequence). CDR3 size: 17 residues. The CDR3 DNA is TGTGCCAGCAGTTTAGCCGGGAGCCAGGGGGTTAATCAGCCCCAGCATTTT. It translates to CASSLAGSQGVNQPQHF.

This clone was counted once. V gene TRBV27 combines with J gene TRBJ2-5; TRBD2 matches 7 bases. V shed 2 bases and J 2 bases; nucleotides not matched to a gene: 5. Germline CDR1 MNHEY, CDR2 SMNVEV (reference sequence). The CDR3 is 15 residues long. The CDR3 spells CASSLMGLKQETQYF. Written as DNA, the CDR3 is TGTGCCAGCAGTTTAATGGGACTAAAACAAGAGACCCAGTACTTC.

The chain couples TRBV2 to TRBJ1-1; TRBD1 matches at 9 bases. This CDR3 spans 17 amino acids. V shed 8 bases and J 5 bases; nucleotides not matched to a gene: 18. Germline V gene lookup returns CDR1 SNHLY and CDR2 FYNNEI. The CDR3 coding sequence is TGTGCCAGCCCGCCCCGGGACAGGGAGGCCCTAGGGACTGAAGCTTTCTTT. Translating gives CASPPRDREALGTEAFF.

The genes are TRBV6-4 and TRBJ1-1, with 11 bases fitting TRBD1. The CDR3 covers 14 residues. CDR1 is MRHNA, CDR2 SNTAGT, per germline. Trimming removed 3 bases from V and 4 bases from J; junction bases left unmatched: 1. The CDR3 protein is CASSDGTGGTEAFF. In DNA, the CDR3 is TGTGCCAGCAGTGATGGGACAGGGGGCACTGAAGCTTTCTTT.

V is TRBV19 and J is TRBJ2-1, with 10 bases identical to TRBD2. Germline CDR1 reads LNHDA; CDR2 reads SQIVND (reference sequence). The CDR3 is 15 amino acids. The J segment lost 4 bases and the V segment lost 8 bases, leaving 8 bases of the junction unmatched. The CDR3 sequence: CASAAGTSVYNEQFF. The DNA for the CDR3 is TGTGCCAGTGCCGCCGGGACTAGCGTTTACAATGAGCAGTTCTTC.

This chain links TRBV5-6 with TRBJ2-1; 8 bases agree with TRBD2. The CDR3 covers 16 residues. The germline gives CDR1 SGHDT, CDR2 YYEEEE. After removal of 0 bases from V and 5 bases from J, the junction contained 7 bases not matched to a gene. The CDR3 coding sequence is TGTGCCAGCAGCTTGGAAGGACTAGCTACCAACAATGAGCAGTTCTTC. Amino acids: CASSLEGLATNNEQFF. Full variable domain (outside the CDR3, taken from reference TRBV5-6 and TRBJ2-1): DAGVTQSPTHLIKTRGQQVTLRCSPKSGHDTVSWYQQALGQGPQFIFQYYEEEERQRGNFPDRFSGHQFPNYSSELNVNALLLGDSALYLCASSLEGLATNNEQFFGPGTRLTVL.

This sequence joins TRBV19 and TRBJ2-7; D call uncertain. Germline CDR1 reads LNHDA; CDR2 reads SQIVND (reference sequence). There are 15 residues in the CDR3. V shed 5 bases and J shed 0 bases, with 14 bases lying between them. CDR3 in amino acids: CASSYQLSSSYEQYF. The DNA of the CDR3 is TGTGCCAGTAGTTATCAGTTATCAAGCTCCTACGAGCAGTACTTC.

The V call is TRBV9, the J call TRBJ2-4; 11 nucleotides agree with TRBD1. V was pared by 3 bases and J by 4 bases, with 3 bases of the junction left unmatched. This CDR3 has 15 amino acids. The germline V gene encodes CDR1 SGDLS and CDR2 YYNGEE. CDR3 sequence reads: CASSEGTGGKNIQYF. CDR3 coding DNA: TGTGCCAGCAGCGAGGGGACAGGGGGGAAAAACATTCAGTACTTC.

The chain links TRBV29-1 to TRBJ1-2; a possible D gene is TRBD1 (5 bases). CDR1 and CDR2 from the germline V gene are SQVTM and ANQGSEA. The germline V and J ends were trimmed by 6 bases and 0 bases, with 11 bases remaining between them. This CDR3 spans 13 amino acids. The chain's CDR3 is CSVRQNSNYGYTF. The CDR3 region has the DNA TGCAGCGTGCGACAGAATTCTAACTATGGCTACACCTTC.

V and J are TRBV10-3 and TRBJ1-1, with D possibly being TRBD1 (5 bases). This CDR3 has 12 amino acids. Germline V gene sequence: CDR1 ENHRY, CDR2 SYGVKD. Between the trimmed V and J ends, which lost 2 bases and 4 bases, there was a span of 5 bases. This chain's CDR3 is CAISERGTEAFF. The CDR3 coding sequence is TGTGCCATCAGTGAGAGGGGCACTGAAGCTTTCTTT.